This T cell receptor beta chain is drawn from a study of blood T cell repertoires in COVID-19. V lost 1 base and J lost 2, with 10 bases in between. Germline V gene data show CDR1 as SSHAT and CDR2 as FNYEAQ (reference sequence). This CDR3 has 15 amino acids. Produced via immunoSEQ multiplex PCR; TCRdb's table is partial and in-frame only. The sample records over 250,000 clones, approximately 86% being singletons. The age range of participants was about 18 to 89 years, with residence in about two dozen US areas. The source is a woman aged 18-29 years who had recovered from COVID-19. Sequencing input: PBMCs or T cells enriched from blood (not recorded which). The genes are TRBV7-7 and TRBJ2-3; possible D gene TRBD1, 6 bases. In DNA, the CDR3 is TGTGCCAGCAGCTTAGGGGCAGGGGTCACAGATACGCAGTATTTT. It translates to CASSLGAGVTDTQYF.